These T cell receptor beta chains were read from a single sample in a study of T cells after yellow fever vaccination. One entry per CDR3 protein, called by TCRdb with MiXCR from the 5' RACE reads. The sample shows some 350,000 distinct CDR3 sequences, about 4% of them seen only once. This material consisted of PBMCs, taken 5 days after the yellow fever booster vaccination. The receptors come from a man aged 18 to 29 who received the YFV17D yellow fever vaccine. Both conserved end residues are part of each CDR3. The D gene is left open where the match is weak. Clone size is stated in some rows and not others, as once, few, many or a class when expanded.

clone size	V gene	J gene	D gene	CDR3 length	CDR3 protein	CDR3 DNA
NA	TRBV11-2	TRBJ2-1	TRBD1	15	CASSPLGQGVDEQFF	TGTGCCAGCAGCCCCCTGGGACAGGGAGTCGATGAGCAGTTCTTC
NA	TRBV10-3	TRBJ1-3	NA	13	CAIRMTDGNTIYF	TGTGCCATCAGAATGACAGATGGAAACACCATATATTTT
NA	TRBV29-1	TRBJ1-6	NA	14	CSVEEEGSDSPLHF	TGCAGCGTTGAAGAGGAAGGGTCGGATTCACCCCTCCACTTT
NA	TRBV4-1	TRBJ2-1	TRBD2	15	CASSNLAGGQNEQFF	TGCGCCAGCAGCAACCTAGCGGGGGGGCAAAATGAGCAGTTCTTC
NA	TRBV4-3	TRBJ1-4	NA	17	CASSQDRRGRTNEKLFF	TGCGCCAGCAGCCAAGATAGGAGGGGGAGGACTAATGAAAAACTGTTTTTT
many	TRBV12-3/TRBV12-4	TRBJ2-7	TRBD1	14	CASSPRQGPYEQYF	TGTGCCAGCAGTCCTCGACAGGGGCCCTACGAGCAGTACTTC
few	TRBV5-1	TRBJ2-3	TRBD1	14	CASTLTGAGDTQYF	TGCGCCAGCACCTTGACAGGGGCGGGGGATACGCAGTATTTT
NA	TRBV4-3	TRBJ2-7	TRBD2	18	CASSQDPAGAGVPYEQYF	TGCGCCAGCAGCCAAGACCCCGCTGGGGCGGGGGTACCCTACGAGCAGTACTTC
many	TRBV10-3	TRBJ1-2	NA	15	CAISESGDGFYGYTF	TGTGCCATCAGTGAGTCGGGAGACGGATTCTATGGCTACACCTTC
NA	TRBV21-1	TRBJ2-3	NA	17	CASSKDNREPRADTQYF	TGTGCCAGCAGCAAAGACAACAGGGAACCTAGGGCAGATACGCAGTATTTT
NA	TRBV9	TRBJ2-7	NA	14	CASSGEKSIHEQYF	TGTGCCAGCAGCGGAGAGAAGTCAATCCACGAGCAGTACTTC
many	TRBV5-1	TRBJ1-1	NA	14	CASFLDTWDTEAFF	TGCGCCAGCTTTTTGGACACCTGGGACACTGAAGCTTTCTTT
NA	TRBV5-1	TRBJ1-2	TRBD1	15	CASSDRVSVSRSYTF	TGCGCCAGCAGCGACAGGGTGTCGGTATCACGAAGCTACACCTTC